The subject of this entry is one TCR beta chain. How the authors handled the data: Estimation of nucleated cell counts was performed using reference gene primer amplification. Using immunoSEQ multiplex PCR, the repertoire was profiled, and TCRdb retains in-frame clones only, with some absent. V, J and clone size reflect that table, while D and trimming were determined from the DNA. In the table there are just over 650,000 clones, just under 90% of which are singletons. This sample is drawn from a study of blood T cell repertoires in COVID-19. About the research overall: Sample material is recorded as cDNA or gDNA derived from T cells, B-cell-depleted T cells, or PBMCs.

The CDR3 is 12 amino acids. Trimming removed 5 bases at V and 5 bases at J, with 7 bases between. The chain has TRBV12-3 or TRBV12-4 and TRBJ1-5; D not certain. The sequenced sample was peripheral blood. This clonotype was obtained from a young woman with acute or convalescent COVID-19. CDR3 sequence reads: CASSPIDQPQHF. DNA of the CDR3: TGTGCCAGCAGTCCTATTGATCAGCCCCAGCATTTT.